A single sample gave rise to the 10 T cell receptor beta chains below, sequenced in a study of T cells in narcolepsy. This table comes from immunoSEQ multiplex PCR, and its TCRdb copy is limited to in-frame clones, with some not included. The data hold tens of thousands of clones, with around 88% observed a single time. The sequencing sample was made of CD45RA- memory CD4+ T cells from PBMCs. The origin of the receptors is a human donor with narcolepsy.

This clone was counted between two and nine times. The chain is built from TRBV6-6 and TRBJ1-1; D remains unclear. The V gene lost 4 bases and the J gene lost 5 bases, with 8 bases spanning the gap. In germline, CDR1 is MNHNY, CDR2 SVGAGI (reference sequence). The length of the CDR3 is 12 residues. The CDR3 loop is CASSSRRTEAFF. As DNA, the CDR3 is TGTGCCAGCAGTTCCCGCCGGACTGAAGCTTTCTTT.

The DNA for the CDR3 is TGTGCCAGCAGTTACGACACCTCTGGAAACACCATATATTTT. Protein: CASSYDTSGNTIYF. The rearrangement joins TRBV6-5 to TRBJ1-3, with D unresolved. Germline V gene sequence: CDR1 MNHEY, CDR2 SVGAGI. The CDR3 is 14 amino acids. V dropped 2 bases and J dropped 0 bases, with 5 bases sitting between them.

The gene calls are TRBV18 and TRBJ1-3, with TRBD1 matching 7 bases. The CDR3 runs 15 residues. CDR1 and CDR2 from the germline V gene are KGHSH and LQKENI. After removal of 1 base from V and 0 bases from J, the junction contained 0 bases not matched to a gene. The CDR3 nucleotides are TGTGCCAGCTCACCACGGGACAGCTCTGGAAACACCATATATTTT. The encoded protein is CASSPRDSSGNTIYF.

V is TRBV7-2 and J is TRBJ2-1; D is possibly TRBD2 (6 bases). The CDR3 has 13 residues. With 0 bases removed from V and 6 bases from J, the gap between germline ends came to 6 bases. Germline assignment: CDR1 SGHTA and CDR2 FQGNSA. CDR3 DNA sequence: TGTGCCAGCAGCTTAGCGCGGGGCAATGAGCAGTTCTTC. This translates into CASSLARGNEQFF.

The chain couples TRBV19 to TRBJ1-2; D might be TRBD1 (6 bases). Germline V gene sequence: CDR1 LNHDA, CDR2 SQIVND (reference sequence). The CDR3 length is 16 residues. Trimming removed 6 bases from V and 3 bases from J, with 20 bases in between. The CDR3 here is CASSYLGATKHYGYTF. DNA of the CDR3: TGTGCCAGTAGCTATCTGGGGGCTACCAAACACTATGGCTACACCTTC. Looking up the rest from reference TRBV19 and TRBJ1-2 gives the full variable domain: DGGITQSPKYLFRKEGQNVTLSCEQNLNHDAMYWYRQDPGQGLRLIYYSQIVNDFQKGDIAEGYSVSREKKESFPLTVTSAQKNPTAFYLCASSYLGATKHYGYTFGSGTRLTVV.

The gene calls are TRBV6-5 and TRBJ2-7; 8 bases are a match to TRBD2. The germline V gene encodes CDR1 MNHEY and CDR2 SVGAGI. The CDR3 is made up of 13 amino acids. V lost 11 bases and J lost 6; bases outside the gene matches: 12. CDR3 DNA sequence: TGTGCCGCCGGGAGGGAGGATTTGGGCGAGCAGTACTTC. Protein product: CAAGREDLGEQYF.

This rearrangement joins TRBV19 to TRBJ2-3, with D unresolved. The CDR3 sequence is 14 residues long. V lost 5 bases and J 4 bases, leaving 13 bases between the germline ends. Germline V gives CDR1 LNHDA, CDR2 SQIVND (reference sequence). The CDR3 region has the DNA TGTGCCAGTAGTTTATCCCAAGCCCCAGATACGCAGTATTTT. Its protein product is CASSLSQAPDTQYF. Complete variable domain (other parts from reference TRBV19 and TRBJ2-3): DGGITQSPKYLFRKEGQNVTLSCEQNLNHDAMYWYRQDPGQGLRLIYYSQIVNDFQKGDIAEGYSVSREKKESFPLTVTSAQKNPTAFYLCASSLSQAPDTQYFGPGTRLTVL.

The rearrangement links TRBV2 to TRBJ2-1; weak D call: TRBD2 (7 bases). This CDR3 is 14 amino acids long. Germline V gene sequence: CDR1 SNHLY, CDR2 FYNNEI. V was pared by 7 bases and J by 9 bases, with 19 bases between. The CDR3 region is CASKAFGGLGEQFF. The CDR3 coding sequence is TGTGCCAGCAAGGCGTTCGGGGGGCTTGGTGAGCAGTTCTTC.

CDR3 bases: TGTGCCAGCTCACCAAACCGCGGGCGGGACAGGCAGTACTTC. As protein: CASSPNRGRDRQYF. The rearrangement links TRBV18 to TRBJ2-7, with D perhaps TRBD1 (7 bases). The V end was cut by 2 bases, the J end by 9 bases, with 17 bases between. From germline, CDR1 is KGHSH and CDR2 LQKENI. The CDR3 length is 14 residues.

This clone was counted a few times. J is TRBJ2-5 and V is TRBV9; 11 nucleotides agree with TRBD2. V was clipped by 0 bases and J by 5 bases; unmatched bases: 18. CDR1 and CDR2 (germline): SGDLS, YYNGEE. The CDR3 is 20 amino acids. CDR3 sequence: CASSVAECLLAGAGGETQYF. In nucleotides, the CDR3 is TGTGCCAGCAGCGTAGCTGAATGTCTACTAGCGGGGGCAGGCGGGGAGACCCAGTACTTC. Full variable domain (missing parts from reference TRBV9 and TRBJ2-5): DSGVTQTPKHLITATGQRVTLRCSPRSGDLSVYWYQQSLDQGLQFLIQYYNGEERAKGNILERFSAQQFPDLHSELNLSSLELGDSALYFCASSVAECLLAGAGGETQYFGPGTRLLVL.